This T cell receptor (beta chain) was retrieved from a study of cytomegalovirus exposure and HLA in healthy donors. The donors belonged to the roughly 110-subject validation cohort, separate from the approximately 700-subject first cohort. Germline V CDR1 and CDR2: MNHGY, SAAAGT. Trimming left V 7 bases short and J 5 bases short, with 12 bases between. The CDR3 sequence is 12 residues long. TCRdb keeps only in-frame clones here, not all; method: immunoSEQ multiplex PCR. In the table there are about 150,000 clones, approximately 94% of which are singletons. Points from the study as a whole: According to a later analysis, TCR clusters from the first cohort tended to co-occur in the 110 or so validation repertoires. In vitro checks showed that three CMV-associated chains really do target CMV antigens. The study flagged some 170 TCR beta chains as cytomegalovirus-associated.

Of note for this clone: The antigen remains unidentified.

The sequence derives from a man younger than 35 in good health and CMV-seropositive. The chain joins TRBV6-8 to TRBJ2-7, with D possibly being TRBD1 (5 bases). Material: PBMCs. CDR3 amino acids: CASIPDSDEQYF. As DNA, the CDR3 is TGTGCCAGCATCCCTGACAGCGACGAGCAGTACTTC.